Each of the 21 T cell receptor beta chains below was sequenced from the same sample in a study of control samples from healthy donors and cancer patients. The table came from immunoSEQ multiplex PCR; TCRdb's copy has only in-frame clones and leaves some out. The sample has roughly 100,000 clones; around 89% are singletons. The sequencing input was PBMCs. These receptors all come from a man between 60 and 70 years old with lung cancer.

This rearrangement joins TRBV7-2 to TRBJ2-7, with 8 bases aligning to TRBD1. Germline V CDR1 and CDR2: SGHTA, FQGNSA. This CDR3 is 14 amino acids long. The CDR3 protein is CAAAAGTGDYEQYF. Written as DNA, the CDR3 is TGTGCAGCAGCTGCGGGGACAGGTGACTACGAGCAGTACTTC.

This chain links TRBV12-3 or TRBV12-4 with TRBJ1-5; no definite D call. The CDR3 is made up of 12 amino acids. V was trimmed by 3 bases and J by 0 bases, leaving 0 bases between them. The CDR3 DNA reads TGTGCCAGCAGTTTTAGCAATCAGCCCCAGCATTTT. This sequence encodes CASSFSNQPQHF.

This rearrangement joins TRBV5-5 to TRBJ1-4; D gene uncertain. This CDR3 spans 15 amino acids. Per germline, CDR1 SGHKS and CDR2 YYEKEE (reference sequence). V was cut by 0 bases and J by 8 bases, with 14 bases left in between. The CDR3 DNA reads TGTGCCAGCAGCTTGGGTGGGGAGGTTGGAGAAAAACTGTTTTTT. It encodes CASSLGGEVGEKLFF.

The chain uses TRBV10-1 and TRBJ2-2; D may be TRBD2 (5 bases). From germline, CDR1 is WNHNN and CDR2 SYGVQD (reference sequence). Trimming shortened V by 6 bases and J by 2 bases, and 10 bases separated the two germline ends. This CDR3 comprises 14 residues. The CDR3 loop reads CASRAGLNTGELFF. CDR3 nucleotides: TGCGCCAGCAGGGCGGGCCTCAACACCGGGGAGCTGTTTTTT.

V gene TRBV11-3 combines with J gene TRBJ1-1; unclear D gene. CDR3 length: 12 residues. From germline, CDR1 is SGHNT and CDR2 YENEEA. Trimming left V 5 bases short and J 1 base short, with 5 bases between. CDR3 sequence: CASSPENTEAFF. CDR3 in DNA: TGTGCCAGCAGCCCCGAGAACACTGAAGCTTTCTTT.

The chain combines TRBV7-2 with TRBJ2-5; D is possibly TRBD2 (6 bases). Germline CDR1 and CDR2: SGHTA and FQGNSA. This CDR3 spans 16 amino acids. The germline V and J ends were trimmed by 1 base and 4 bases, with 16 bases remaining between them. The DNA for the CDR3 is TGTGCCAGCAGCTTAGGCCCGGCCGGAGGGTCAGAGACCCAGTACTTC. It specifies CASSLGPAGGSETQYF.

The V gene is TRBV15, the J gene TRBJ1-4; TRBD1 aligns across 7 bases. J lost 8 bases, V lost 1 base, and 4 bases had no gene match. The CDR3 contains 14 residues. Germline CDR1 is LNHNV and CDR2 is YYDKDF (reference sequence). CDR3 protein: CATSRGQGKEKLFF. CDR3 in DNA: TGTGCCACCAGCAGAGGACAGGGCAAGGAAAAACTGTTTTTT.

The genes are TRBV6-5 and TRBJ1-5; D remains unclear. The ends were cut back, 2 bases at V and 6 bases at J, with 5 bases in the middle. The CDR3 covers 12 residues. Germline V gene data show CDR1 as MNHEY and CDR2 as SVGAGI. DNA of the CDR3: TGTGCCAGCAGTTACCCCGGTCAGCCCCAGCATTTT. Translated, it gives CASSYPGQPQHF.

This chain joins TRBV10-3 and TRBJ1-1; no clear D. This CDR3 is 13 amino acids long. V was clipped by 0 bases and J by 1 base, with 3 bases between them. From germline, CDR1 is ENHRY and CDR2 SYGVKD. CDR3 coding DNA: TGTGCCATCAGTGAGTCGGAGAACACTGAAGCTTTCTTT. Translated: CAISESENTEAFF.

This chain uses TRBV3-1 (or the pseudogene TRBV3-2) with TRBJ2-1; TRBD1 might be the D (7 bases). The CDR3 runs 18 residues. Germline V gives CDR1 LGHDT, CDR2 YNNKEL (reference sequence). V lost 1 base to trimming and J lost 9 bases, with 25 bases between them. The CDR3 nucleotides read TGTGCCAGCAGCCAAGGTATCCCAGGCCCATCCCAGGGGGGTGAGCAGTTCTTC. Its translation: CASSQGIPGPSQGGEQFF.

The chain couples TRBV30 to TRBJ2-2, with D unresolved. CDR1 is GTSNPN, CDR2 SVGIG, per germline (reference sequence). Deletions cut 0 bases from V and 7 bases from J, with 6 bases between. This CDR3 contains 12 residues. CDR3 region: CAWSVYHGELFF. CDR3 in DNA: TGTGCCTGGAGTGTATATCACGGGGAGCTGTTTTTT. Complete variable domain (other parts from reference TRBV30 and TRBJ2-2): SQTIHQWPATLVQPVGSPLSLECTVEGTSNPNLYWYRQAAGRGLQLLFYSVGIGQISSEVPQNLSASRPQDRQFILSSKKLLLSDSGFYLCAWSVYHGELFFGEGSRLTVL.

The genes are TRBV9 and TRBJ1-2; D is possibly TRBD1 (6 bases). V lost 4 bases and J lost 8, with 18 bases in between. Germline CDR1 and CDR2: SGDLS and YYNGEE. The CDR3 is 14 amino acids. The CDR3 loop is CASSPLLSQGGYTF. The CDR3 nucleotides read TGTGCCAGCAGCCCCTTATTAAGCCAGGGGGGCTACACCTTC.

The V gene is TRBV5-4, the J gene TRBJ2-1; no reliable D call. Trimming shortened V by 0 bases and J by 4 bases, and 5 bases separated the two germline ends. CDR3 length equals 13 residues. Germline V gene sequence: CDR1 SGHNT, CDR2 YYREEE (reference sequence). The CDR3 reads CASSLGSYNEQFF. The CDR3 region has the DNA TGTGCCAGCAGCTTGGGGTCATACAATGAGCAGTTCTTC.

The CDR3 DNA reads as TGTGCCAGCAGTAGGGACGGAGCCACAGAAGCTTTCTTT. Translating gives CASSRDGATEAFF. The chain carries TRBV6-5 and TRBJ1-1; D is perhaps TRBD1 (5 bases). This CDR3 has 13 amino acids. V was shortened by 5 bases and J by 8 bases, with 15 bases between the two germline ends. Germline assignment: CDR1 MNHEY and CDR2 SVGAGI.

The CDR3 sequence: CSVLDRANYGYTF. The DNA of the CDR3 is TGCAGCGTTTTGGACAGGGCGAACTATGGCTACACCTTC. The chain couples TRBV29-1 to TRBJ1-2; 8 bases line up with TRBD1. Unmatched junction bases numbered 4, after V lost 5 bases and J lost 2 bases. Germline assignment: CDR1 SQVTM and CDR2 ANQGSEA. The CDR3 totals 13 residues.

V usage is TRBV6-5 and J usage is TRBJ2-7; D uncertain. This CDR3 spans 14 amino acids. Germline V gene data show CDR1 as MNHEY and CDR2 as SVGAGI. V was trimmed by 7 bases and J by 2 bases, leaving 15 bases between them. In nucleotides, the CDR3 is TGTGCCAGCACCTCCAAAACGAGTGCCTACGAGCAGTACGTC. It specifies CASTSKTSAYEQYV.

This clone was recorded a few times. The gene calls are TRBV12-3 or TRBV12-4 and TRBJ2-3, with TRBD1 matching over 8 bases. This CDR3 is built from 13 residues. With V trimmed by 8 bases and J by 4 bases, 5 bases remained unmatched. CDR3 amino acids: CASSDRDPDTQYF. The CDR3 DNA reads TGTGCCAGCTCGGACAGGGACCCAGATACGCAGTATTTT.

This clone was found a few times. This chain's CDR3 is CASSIGTSSALHF. CDR3 in DNA: TGTGCCAGCAGCATCGGGACATCCTCGGCCCTCCACTTT. The chain has TRBV5-6 and TRBJ1-6; possibly TRBD1 for D (6 bases). Per germline, CDR1 SGHDT and CDR2 YYEEEE. The CDR3 length is 13 residues. V was pared by 4 bases and J by 14 bases, with 16 bases between.

The chain combines TRBV30 with TRBJ1-5; no definite D call. Germline lookup yields CDR1 GTSNPN and CDR2 SVGIG (reference sequence). V lost 2 bases and J 3 bases, leaving 11 bases between the germline ends. This CDR3 has 14 amino acids. The CDR3 sequence: CAWSPGANNQPQHF. CDR3 sequence (DNA): TGTGCCTGGAGTCCCGGAGCGAACAATCAGCCCCAGCATTTT. Drawing the rest from reference TRBV30 and TRBJ1-5, the complete variable domain is SQTIHQWPATLVQPVGSPLSLECTVEGTSNPNLYWYRQAAGRGLQLLFYSVGIGQISSEVPQNLSASRPQDRQFILSSKKLLLSDSGFYLCAWSPGANNQPQHFGDGTRLSIL.

The V call is TRBV12-3 or TRBV12-4, the J call TRBJ1-5, with D hard to call. CDR3 length: 12 amino acids. The ends were cut back, 6 bases at V and 1 base at J, with 4 bases in the middle. The CDR3 sequence is CASRASNQPQHF. CDR3 in DNA: TGTGCCAGCAGGGCGAGCAATCAGCCCCAGCATTTT.

This clone was counted a single time. The chain has TRBV6-2 or TRBV6-3 and TRBJ2-3; the D is unclear. Trimming removed 1 base at V and 6 bases at J, with 8 bases between. CDR1 is MNHEY and CDR2 is SVGEGT in the germline V gene. The CDR3 length is 13 residues. The CDR3: CASSYYSRDTQYF. In DNA form, the CDR3 reads TGTGCCAGCAGTTACTATTCCCGGGATACGCAGTATTTT.